This T cell receptor (beta chain) appears in the sequencing data of a study of blood T cell repertoires in COVID-19. At the level of the study: The United States, Italy and Spain were the sources of the acute and convalescent COVID-19 samples. Sample material is recorded as cDNA or gDNA derived from T cells, B-cell-depleted T cells, or PBMCs.

Seattle-derived patients entered the study during active infection and were followed longitudinally. Germline loops: CDR1 MRHNA, CDR2 SNTAGT. The CDR3 length is 17 residues. The V segment lost 2 bases and the J segment 6 bases; nucleotides outside the gene matches: 7. Original data processing: For nucleated cells, counts were estimated from reference gene primer amplification. Using immunoSEQ multiplex PCR, the repertoire was profiled, and TCRdb retains in-frame clones only, with some absent. V and J calls and clone size come straight from that table; D and trimming were deduced from the DNA. The sample has under 110,000 clones, about 82% seen once.

The specimen was peripheral blood. The chain recombines TRBV6-4 with TRBJ2-1; the match to TRBD2 covers 13 bases. This receptor was taken from an elderly man with COVID-19, enrolled during active disease. The CDR3 sequence is CASSDDGLAGAGNEQFF. For the CDR3, the DNA is TGTGCCAGCAGTGACGACGGACTAGCGGGGGCCGGCAATGAGCAGTTCTTC.